This T cell receptor (beta chain) appears in the sequencing data of a study of yellow fever vaccine responses in identical twins. Study-wide results and caveats: Reportedly, the T cell response mounted by twins to vaccine seemed partly convergent, partly personalized.

Concerning this clonotype: Its antigen is as yet unknown.

TCRdb reprocessed the RT-PCR reads with MiXCR, giving one entry per CDR3 protein. There are about 19,000 distinct CDR3 sequences in the sample; 65% to 85% occur only once, and about 2.7% lies in the top ten. CDR1 ENHRY and CDR2 SYGVKD come from the germline V gene. The CDR3 has 12 residues. Trimming cost V 10 bases and J 8 bases, with 12 bases left between them. V gene TRBV10-3 combines with J gene TRBJ1-6; no reliable D call. This TCR was recovered from a woman in her late teens or twenties who received the yellow fever vaccine. The input for sequencing was T cells from blood (PBMCs), unsorted or a sorted subset (not recorded which), taken before or after yellow fever vaccination (not recorded which). DNA of the CDR3: TGTGCCACCAAACCCGGGGATTCACCCCTCCACTTT. This codes for CATKPGDSPLHF.